This paragraph covers one TCR beta chain sequence. The entry originates in a study of blood T cell repertoires in COVID-19. Study in general: Researchers got acute and convalescent COVID-19 samples from the United States, Italy and Spain. Sources were T cells, B-cell-depleted T cells, or PBMCs; the material itself was cDNA or gDNA.

In the original analysis: By means of reference gene primer amplification, nucleated cell counts were estimated. Method: immunoSEQ multiplex PCR; TCRdb's copy keeps in-frame clones and lacks some. V, J and clone size reflect that table, while D and trimming were determined from the DNA. Here the sample spans more than 60,000 clones, around 91% being singletons. CDR3 length equals 16 residues. Germline V lookup: CDR1 LGHNT, CDR2 FRNRAP. The trim removed 7 bases at V and 10 bases at J, leaving 14 bases unmatched. This clonotype originated in a man aged 45-65 years with acute or convalescent COVID-19. V and J are TRBV12-5 and TRBJ1-6; 9 bases are shared with TRBD1. The specimen sequenced was peripheral blood. CDR3 in DNA: TGTGCTAGTGCTATTACATTACAGGGGGCTGGATCACCCCTCCACTTT. Translation gives CASAITLQGAGSPLHF. Supplemented by reference TRBV12-5 and TRBJ1-6, the full variable domain reads DARVTQTPRHKVTEMGQEVTMRCQPILGHNTVFWYRQTMMQGLELLAYFRNRAPLDDSGMPKDRFSAEMPDATLATLKIQPSEPRDSAVYFCASAITLQGAGSPLHFGNGTRLTVT.